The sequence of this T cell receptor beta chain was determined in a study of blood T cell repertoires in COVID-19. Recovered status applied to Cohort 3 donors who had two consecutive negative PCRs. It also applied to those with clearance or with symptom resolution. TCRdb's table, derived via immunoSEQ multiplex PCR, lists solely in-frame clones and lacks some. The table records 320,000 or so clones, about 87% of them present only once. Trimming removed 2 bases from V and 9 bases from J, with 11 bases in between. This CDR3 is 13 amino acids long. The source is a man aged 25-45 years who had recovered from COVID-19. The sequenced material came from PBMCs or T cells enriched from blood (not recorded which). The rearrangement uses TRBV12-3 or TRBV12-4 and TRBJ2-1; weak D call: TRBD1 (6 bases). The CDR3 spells CASSLNRASEQFF. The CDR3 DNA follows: TGTGCCAGCAGTTTAAACAGGGCGTCTGAGCAGTTCTTC.